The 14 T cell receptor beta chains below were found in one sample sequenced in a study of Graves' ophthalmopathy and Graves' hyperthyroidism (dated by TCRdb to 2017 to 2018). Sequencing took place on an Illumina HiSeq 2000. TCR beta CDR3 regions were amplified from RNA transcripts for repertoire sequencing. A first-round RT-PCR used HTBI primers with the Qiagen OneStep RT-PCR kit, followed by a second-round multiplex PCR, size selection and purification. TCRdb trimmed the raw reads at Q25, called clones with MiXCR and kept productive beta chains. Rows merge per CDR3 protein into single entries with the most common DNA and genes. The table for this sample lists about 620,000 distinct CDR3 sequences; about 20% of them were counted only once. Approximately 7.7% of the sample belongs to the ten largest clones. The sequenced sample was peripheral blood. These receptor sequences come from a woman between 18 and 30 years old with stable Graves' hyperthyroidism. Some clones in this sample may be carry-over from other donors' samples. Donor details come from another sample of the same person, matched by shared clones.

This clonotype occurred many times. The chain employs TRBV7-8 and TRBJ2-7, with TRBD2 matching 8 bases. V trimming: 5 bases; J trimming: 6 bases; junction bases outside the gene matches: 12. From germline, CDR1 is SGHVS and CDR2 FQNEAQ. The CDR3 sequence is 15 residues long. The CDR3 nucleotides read TGTGCCAGCAGCCTCCGGTCTCGGACTAGCTTCGAGCAGTACTTC. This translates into CASSLRSRTSFEQYF.

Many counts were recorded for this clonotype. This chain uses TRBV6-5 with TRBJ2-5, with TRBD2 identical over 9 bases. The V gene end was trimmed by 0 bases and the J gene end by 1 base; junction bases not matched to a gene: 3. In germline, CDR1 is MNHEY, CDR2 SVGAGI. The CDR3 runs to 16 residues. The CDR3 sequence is CASSYSTSGTQETQYF. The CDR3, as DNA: TGTGCCAGCAGTTACTCGACTAGCGGCACCCAAGAGACCCAGTACTTC.

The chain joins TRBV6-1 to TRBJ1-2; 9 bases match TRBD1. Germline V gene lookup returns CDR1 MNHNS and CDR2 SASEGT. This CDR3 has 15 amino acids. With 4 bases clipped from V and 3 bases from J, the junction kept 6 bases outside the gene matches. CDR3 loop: CASSAPGQGDYGYTF. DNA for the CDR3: TGTGCCAGCAGTGCACCGGGACAGGGCGACTATGGCTACACCTTC.

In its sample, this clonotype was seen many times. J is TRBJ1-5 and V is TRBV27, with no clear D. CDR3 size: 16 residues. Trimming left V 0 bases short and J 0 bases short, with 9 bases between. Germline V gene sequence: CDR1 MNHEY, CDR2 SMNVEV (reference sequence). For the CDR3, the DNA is TGTGCCAGCAGTTTATCGACACCCAATAGCAATCAGCCCCAGCATTTT. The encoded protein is CASSLSTPNSNQPQHF.

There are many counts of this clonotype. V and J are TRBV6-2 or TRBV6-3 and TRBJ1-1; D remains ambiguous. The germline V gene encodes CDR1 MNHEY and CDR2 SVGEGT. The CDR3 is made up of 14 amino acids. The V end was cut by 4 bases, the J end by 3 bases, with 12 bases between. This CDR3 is CASSSGGMDTEAFF. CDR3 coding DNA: TGTGCCAGCAGTTCGGGAGGAATGGACACTGAAGCTTTCTTT.

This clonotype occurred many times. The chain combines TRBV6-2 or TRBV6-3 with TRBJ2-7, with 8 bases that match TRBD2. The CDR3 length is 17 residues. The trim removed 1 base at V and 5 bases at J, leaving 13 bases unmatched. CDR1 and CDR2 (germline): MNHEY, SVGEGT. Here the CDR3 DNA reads TGTGCCAGCAGTTACTTGACTAGCGCAAGTCTGGGGAACGAGCAGTACTTC. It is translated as CASSYLTSASLGNEQYF.

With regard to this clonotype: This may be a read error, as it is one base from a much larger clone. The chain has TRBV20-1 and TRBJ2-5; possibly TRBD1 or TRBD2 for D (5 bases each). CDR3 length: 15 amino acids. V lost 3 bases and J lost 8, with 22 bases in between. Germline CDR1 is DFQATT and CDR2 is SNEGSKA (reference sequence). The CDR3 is CSASPGQAGRDTQYF. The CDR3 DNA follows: TGCAGTGCTAGCCCGGGGCAGGCCGGCCGGGATACCCAGTACTTC.

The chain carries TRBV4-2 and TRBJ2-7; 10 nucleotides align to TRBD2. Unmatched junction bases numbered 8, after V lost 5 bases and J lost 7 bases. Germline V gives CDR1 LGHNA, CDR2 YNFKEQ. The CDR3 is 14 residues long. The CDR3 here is CASSEREGNGEQYF. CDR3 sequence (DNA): TGTGCCAGCAGCGAGCGGGAGGGAAACGGTGAGCAGTACTTC.

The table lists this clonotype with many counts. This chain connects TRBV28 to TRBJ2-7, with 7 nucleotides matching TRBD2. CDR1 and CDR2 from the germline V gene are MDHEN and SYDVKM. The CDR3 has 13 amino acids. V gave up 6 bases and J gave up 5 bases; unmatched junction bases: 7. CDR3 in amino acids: CASSTNGGNEQYF. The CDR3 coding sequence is TGTGCCAGCAGCACGAACGGGGGGAACGAGCAGTACTTC.

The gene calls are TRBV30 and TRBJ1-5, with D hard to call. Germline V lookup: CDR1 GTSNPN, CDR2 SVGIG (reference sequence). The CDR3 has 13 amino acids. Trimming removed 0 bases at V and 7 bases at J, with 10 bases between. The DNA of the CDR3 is TGTGCCTGGAGTGTTAACAGTGAACAGCCCCAGCATTTT. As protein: CAWSVNSEQPQHF.

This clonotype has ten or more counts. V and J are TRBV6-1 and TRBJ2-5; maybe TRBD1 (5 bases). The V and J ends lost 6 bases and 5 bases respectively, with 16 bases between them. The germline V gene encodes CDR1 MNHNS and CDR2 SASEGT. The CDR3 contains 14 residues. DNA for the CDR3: TGTGCCAGCAGCGCTGGGGCTTCAATGGAGACCCAGTACTTC. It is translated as CASSAGASMETQYF.

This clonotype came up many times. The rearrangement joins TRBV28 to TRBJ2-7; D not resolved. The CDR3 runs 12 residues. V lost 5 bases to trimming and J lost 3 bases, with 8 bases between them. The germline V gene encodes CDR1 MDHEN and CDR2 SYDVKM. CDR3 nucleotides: TGTGCCAGCAGTCTACCGAACTACGAGCAGTACTTC. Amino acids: CASSLPNYEQYF.

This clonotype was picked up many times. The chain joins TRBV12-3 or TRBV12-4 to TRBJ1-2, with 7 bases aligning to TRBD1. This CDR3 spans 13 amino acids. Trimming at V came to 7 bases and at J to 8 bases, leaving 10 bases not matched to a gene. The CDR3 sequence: CASTGGDVWGYTF. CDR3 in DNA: TGTGCCAGCACAGGGGGGGATGTTTGGGGCTACACCTTC.

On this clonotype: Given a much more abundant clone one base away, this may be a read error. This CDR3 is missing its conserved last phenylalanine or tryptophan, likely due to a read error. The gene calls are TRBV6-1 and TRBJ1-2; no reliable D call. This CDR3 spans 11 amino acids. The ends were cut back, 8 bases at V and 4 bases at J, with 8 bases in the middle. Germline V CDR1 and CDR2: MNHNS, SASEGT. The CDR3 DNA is TGTGCCAGCGCCGGGTTCTATGGCTACACCGTC. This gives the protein CASAGFYGYTV.